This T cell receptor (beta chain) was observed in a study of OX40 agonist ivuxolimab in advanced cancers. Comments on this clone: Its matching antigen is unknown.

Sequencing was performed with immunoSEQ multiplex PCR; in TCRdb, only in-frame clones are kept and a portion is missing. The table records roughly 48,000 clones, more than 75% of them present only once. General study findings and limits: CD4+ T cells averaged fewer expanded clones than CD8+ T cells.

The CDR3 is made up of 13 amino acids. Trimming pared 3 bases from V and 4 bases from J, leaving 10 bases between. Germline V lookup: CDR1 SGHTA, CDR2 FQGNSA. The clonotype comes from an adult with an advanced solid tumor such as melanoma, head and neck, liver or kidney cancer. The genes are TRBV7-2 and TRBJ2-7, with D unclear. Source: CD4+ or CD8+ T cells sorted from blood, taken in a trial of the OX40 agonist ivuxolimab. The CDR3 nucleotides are TGTGCCAGCAGCTTCGGGTTTTCTTACGAGCAGTACTTC. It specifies CASSFGFSYEQYF.